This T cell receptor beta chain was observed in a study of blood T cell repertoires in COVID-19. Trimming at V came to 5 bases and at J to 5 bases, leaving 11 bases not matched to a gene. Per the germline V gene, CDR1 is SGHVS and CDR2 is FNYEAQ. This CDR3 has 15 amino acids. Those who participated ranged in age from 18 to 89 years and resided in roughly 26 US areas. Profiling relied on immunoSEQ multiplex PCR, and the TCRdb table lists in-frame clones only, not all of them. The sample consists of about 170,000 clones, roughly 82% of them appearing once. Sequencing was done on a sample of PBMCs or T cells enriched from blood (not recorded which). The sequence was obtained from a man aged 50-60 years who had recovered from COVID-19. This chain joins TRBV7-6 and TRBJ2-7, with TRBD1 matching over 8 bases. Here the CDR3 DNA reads TGTGCCAGCAGCGCACCACCCGACAGGGGAAACGAGCAGTACTTC. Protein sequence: CASSAPPDRGNEQYF.